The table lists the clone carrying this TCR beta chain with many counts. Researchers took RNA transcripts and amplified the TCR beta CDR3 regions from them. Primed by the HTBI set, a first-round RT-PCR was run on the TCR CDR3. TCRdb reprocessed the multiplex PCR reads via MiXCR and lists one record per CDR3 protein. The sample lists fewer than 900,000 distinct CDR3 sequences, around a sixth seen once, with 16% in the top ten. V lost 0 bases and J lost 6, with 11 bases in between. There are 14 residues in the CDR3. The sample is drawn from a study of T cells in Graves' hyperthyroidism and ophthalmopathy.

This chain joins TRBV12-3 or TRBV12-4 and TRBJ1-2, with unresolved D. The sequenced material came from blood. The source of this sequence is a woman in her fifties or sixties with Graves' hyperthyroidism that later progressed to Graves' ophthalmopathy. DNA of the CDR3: TGTGCCAGCAGTTTAGCGGGGAGTATGAATGGCTACACCTTC. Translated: CASSLAGSMNGYTF.